This is a list of T cell receptor beta chains from one sample in a study of T cell responses to AZD1222 COVID-19 vaccine. Method: immunoSEQ multiplex PCR; TCRdb's copy keeps in-frame clones and lacks some. The profile shows some 120,000 clones, about 90% of them singletons. Sequenced here: peripheral blood, sampled on day 0 of AZD1222 vaccination. All receptors derive from an adult in good health. Both conserved end residues are part of each CDR3. A D gene is named only where the DNA matches it firmly. Rows may omit the clone size; those that give it use once, few, many or a size class.

D gene,V gene,clone size,J gene,CDR3 protein,CDR3 DNA
NA,TRBV28,NA,TRBJ1-4,CASSLLGRGKEKLFF,TGTGCCAGCAGTTTGCTCGGCAGGGGTAAAGAAAAACTGTTTTTT
NA,TRBV7-9,NA,TRBJ2-7,CASSRLSAGAYEQYF,TGTGCCAGCAGCCGGCTCAGCGCCGGCGCCTACGAGCAGTACTTC
NA,TRBV29-1,NA,TRBJ1-1,CSVEVTGSNTEAFF,TGCAGCGTTGAAGTTACAGGATCGAACACTGAAGCTTTCTTT
NA,TRBV12-5,few,TRBJ2-3,CASGLSNALTDTQYF,TGTGCTAGTGGTTTGTCTAACGCGTTAACAGATACGCAGTATTTT
TRBD1,TRBV6-5,NA,TRBJ2-2,CASSRDRGTGELFF,TGTGCCAGCAGTCGGGACAGGGGAACCGGGGAGCTGTTTTTT
NA,TRBV2,NA,TRBJ1-2,CASSNIAGVGYGYTF,TGTGCCAGCAGTAATATAGCGGGGGTGGGCTATGGCTACACCTTC
NA,TRBV10-3,NA,TRBJ2-7,CAISSNAAYEQYF,TGTGCCATCAGTTCTAACGCGGCCTACGAGCAGTACTTC
TRBD1,TRBV5-4,NA,TRBJ1-2,CASRTTGGWGGYTF,TGTGCCAGCAGAACGACAGGGGGCTGGGGAGGCTACACCTTC
TRBD1,TRBV9,NA,TRBJ2-7,CASSPGQASYEQYF,TGTGCCAGCAGCCCGGGACAGGCCTCCTACGAGCAGTACTTC
TRBD1,TRBV5-1,NA,TRBJ1-1,CASSLVGGNQNTEAFF,TGCGCCAGCAGCTTGGTAGGGGGCAACCAGAACACTGAAGCTTTCTTT
NA,TRBV7-3,NA,TRBJ1-1,CASSLNPSTEAFF,TGTGCCAGCAGCTTAAATCCAAGCACTGAAGCTTTCTTT
NA,TRBV9,once,TRBJ2-2,CASSVEASKAGELFF,TGTGCCAGCAGCGTAGAAGCGTCCAAGGCCGGGGAGCTGTTTTTT
TRBD1,TRBV7-8,once,TRBJ1-1,CASRQTGASGGEAFF,TGTGCCAGCAGACAAACAGGGGCCTCGGGTGGTGAAGCTTTCTTT
NA,TRBV9,NA,TRBJ1-2,CASSPGGLANYGYTF,TGTGCCAGCAGCCCCGGGGGGTTAGCTAACTATGGCTACACCTTC
TRBD2,TRBV19,NA,TRBJ2-1,CASRTSGTSAHNEQFF,TGTGCCAGTAGGACCTCCGGGACTAGCGCCCACAATGAGCAGTTCTTC
NA,TRBV5-5,NA,TRBJ1-2,CASSFNRGRDHPHGYTF,TGTGCCAGCAGCTTTAATAGGGGCAGGGACCACCCACATGGCTACACCTTC
NA,TRBV15,NA,TRBJ1-4,CATSRDQGKLFF,TGTGCCACCAGCAGAGATCAAGGAAAACTGTTTTTT
TRBD2,TRBV5-1,NA,TRBJ2-1,CASSLDPSGRSNEQFF,TGCGCCAGCAGCTTGGACCCTAGCGGGAGGAGCAATGAGCAGTTCTTC
NA,TRBV7-9,NA,TRBJ1-2,CASSGATGWTIYGYTF,TGTGCCAGCAGCGGTGCCACAGGTTGGACAATTTATGGCTACACCTTC
NA,TRBV7-3,NA,TRBJ2-3,CASSLRASSTDTQYF,TGTGCCAGCAGCTTAAGAGCCTCTAGCACAGATACGCAGTATTTT
TRBD2,TRBV11-2,NA,TRBJ2-1,CASSYTSGYNEQFF,TGTGCCAGCAGCTATACTAGCGGTTACAATGAGCAGTTCTTC
NA,TRBV10-1,NA,TRBJ2-1,CASSGWRGMDEQFF,TGCGCCAGCAGTGGATGGCGGGGTATGGATGAGCAGTTCTTC
NA,TRBV7-2,NA,TRBJ1-5,CASSFTERYSNQPQHF,TGTGCCAGCAGCTTCACAGAGAGGTATAGCAATCAGCCCCAGCATTTT
TRBD1,TRBV19,NA,TRBJ2-3,CASSIGGTGQTDTQYF,TGTGCCAGTAGTATAGGGGGGACAGGACAAACAGATACGCAGTATTTT
NA,TRBV5-1,NA,TRBJ1-4,CASSPGRGEGKLFF,TGCGCCAGCAGCCCGGGACGGGGGGAAGGAAAACTGTTTTTT
NA,TRBV3-1/TRBV3-2,NA,TRBJ1-2,CASSPSEGWGNDGYTF,TGTGCCAGCAGCCCAAGTGAGGGTTGGGGGAATGATGGCTACACCTTC
NA,TRBV14,NA,TRBJ2-1,CASSHPRVGQHPRSQFF,TGTGCCAGCAGCCACCCCAGGGTAGGCCAACATCCTCGCTCCCAGTTCTTC
TRBD1,TRBV9,NA,TRBJ1-5,CASSASTGGYQPQHF,TGTGCCAGCAGCGCGTCGACAGGGGGATATCAGCCCCAGCATTTT
TRBD1,TRBV3-1/TRBV3-2,NA,TRBJ2-1,CASSHLRQGPEQFF,TGTGCCAGCAGCCATCTCCGACAGGGGCCTGAGCAGTTCTTC
NA,TRBV28,NA,TRBJ1-5,CASSLSLGSNQPQHF,TGTGCCAGCAGTTTATCATTAGGGAGCAATCAGCCCCAGCATTTT
NA,TRBV6-1,NA,TRBJ2-3,CASSEAVRGTDTQYF,TGTGCCAGCAGTGAAGCGGTAAGGGGAACAGATACGCAGTATTTT
NA,TRBV3-1/TRBV3-2,once,TRBJ2-5,CASSQRGETQYF,TGTGCCAGCAGCCAACGGGGAGAGACCCAGTACTTC
TRBD1,TRBV7-7,NA,TRBJ1-3,CASSQGTGGGNTIYF,TGTGCTAGCAGCCAGGGGACAGGGGGTGGAAACACCATATATTTT
TRBD2,TRBV11-3,NA,TRBJ2-1,CASSLMRAGGSYNEQFF,TGTGCCAGCAGCTTAATGCGAGCGGGAGGCTCCTACAATGAGCAGTTCTTC
NA,TRBV7-9,NA,TRBJ1-1,CASSLVGVGGTEAFF,TGTGCCAGCAGCTTAGTGGGGGTTGGGGGCACTGAAGCTTTCTTT
NA,TRBV18,once,TRBJ2-6,CASSRLIEGLKFRSGANVLTF,TGTGCCAGCTCCCGCCTTATTGAGGGACTCAAATTCAGGTCTGGGGCCAACGTCCTGACTTTC
TRBD1,TRBV7-9,NA,TRBJ1-2,CASSLTQGANYGYTF,TGTGCCAGCAGCTTAACTCAGGGGGCTAACTATGGCTACACCTTC